These 18 T cell receptor beta chains came from one sample sequenced in a study of shared clonotypes between healthy human individuals. Naive CD8 cells were CD45RO-negative, positively selected for CCR7, excluding terminally differentiated effector memory CD45RA+ cells. Sequenced by immunoSEQ multiplex PCR; TCRdb stores in-frame clones only, minus some. Here the sample spans about 580,000 clones, more than 95% being singletons. Sequenced material: naive CD8+ T cells sorted from blood. Every receptor here comes from a man aged 25-45 years in good health.

The V and J genes are TRBV5-1 and TRBJ1-5; possibly TRBD1 for D (6 bases). This CDR3 comprises 16 residues. Trimming cost V 0 bases and J 1 base, with 11 bases left between them. In germline, CDR1 is SGHRS, CDR2 YFSETQ. The DNA of the CDR3 is TGCGCCAGCAGCTTGGACCCCACAGGGAGCAATCAGCCCCAGCATTTT. Protein sequence: CASSLDPTGSNQPQHF.

The gene calls are TRBV6-5 and TRBJ2-7; possible D gene TRBD1, 6 bases. The germline gives CDR1 MNHEY, CDR2 SVGAGI. The CDR3 runs 14 residues. V dropped 7 bases and J dropped 6 bases, with 19 bases sitting between them. The DNA for the CDR3 is TGTGCCAGCACAGACAGGAGGAGAGCACCCGAGCAGTACTTC. Residues: CASTDRRRAPEQYF.

In regard to this clone: One end of the junction does not line up with germline, which may come from a read error. The genes are TRBV9 and TRBJ2-7; TRBD2 matches at 12 bases. There are 14 residues in the CDR3. Germline lookup yields CDR1 SGDLS and CDR2 YYNGEE. CDR3 DNA: TGTGCCAGCAGCACCCGACTAGCGGGAGAGGGTAAGAACTTC. Translated, it gives CASSTRLAGEGKNF.

In the case of this clone: This CDR3 fails to terminate in the conserved phenylalanine or tryptophan, so it likely reflects a read error. Because the CDR3's place on the DNA is in doubt, the DNA is left out and the CDR3 is given as listed by TCRdb. The chain combines TRBV21-1 with TRBJ2-7; the table calls TRBD2, which could not be checked here. TRBV21-1 is a known pseudogene. Both ends counted, the CDR3 spans 8 residues. CDR3 protein: CASSLAQA.

The chain carries TRBV29-1 and TRBJ1-1; D uncertain. V shed 0 bases and J shed 0 bases, with 5 bases lying between them. This CDR3 is 13 amino acids long. Germline V CDR1 and CDR2: SQVTM, ANQGSEA. The CDR3 DNA is TGCAGCGTTGAAGATGGGCTGAACACTGAAGCTTTCTTT. Translated: CSVEDGLNTEAFF.

On this clone itself: The sample holds other DNA sequences that translate to the same CDR3. This chain connects TRBV27 to TRBJ2-1; D gene ambiguous. The germline CDR1 and CDR2 sequences are MNHEY and SMNVEV (reference sequence). V lost 4 bases to trimming and J lost 6 bases, with 7 bases between them. The CDR3 is made up of 12 amino acids. The CDR3 here is CASSSGRNEQFF. The CDR3 bases are TGTGCCAGCAGTTCCGGGCGCAATGAGCAGTTCTTC.

The chain combines TRBV14 with TRBJ2-5; D is unclear. Germline values: CDR1 SGHDN, CDR2 FVKESK. Trimming removed 0 bases at V and 3 bases at J, with 11 bases between. The CDR3 is made up of 15 amino acids. CDR3 loop: CASSQEGRVEETQYF. In DNA, the CDR3 is TGTGCCAGCAGCCAAGAAGGAAGGGTCGAAGAGACCCAGTACTTC. The full variable domain, in which reference TRBV14 and TRBJ2-5 provide the parts outside the CDR3, is EAGVTQFPSHSVIEKGQTVTLRCDPISGHDNLYWYRRVMGKEIKFLLHFVKESKQDESGMPNNRFLAERTGGTYSTLKVQPAELEDSGVYFCASSQEGRVEETQYFGPGTRLLVL.

The chain is built from TRBV4-1 and TRBJ2-7, with D tentatively TRBD2 (5 bases). CDR3 size: 14 residues. Looked up from germline, CDR1 is MGHRA and CDR2 is YSYEKL. Trimming removed 2 bases at V and 0 bases at J, with 8 bases between. The CDR3: CASSQLGVSYEQYF. CDR3 bases: TGCGCCAGCAGCCAACTGGGAGTCTCCTACGAGCAGTACTTC.

The V gene is TRBV4-3, the J gene TRBJ2-1; D is uncertain. CDR1 is LGHNA and CDR2 is YSLEER in the germline V gene. The length of the CDR3 is 11 residues. Trimming took off 7 bases at V and 8 bases at J, with 9 bases between the two ends. The CDR3 spells CASKNSDEQFF. The CDR3 region has the DNA TGCGCCAGCAAAAATAGTGATGAGCAGTTCTTC.

This clone was counted once. This sequence joins TRBV7-9 and TRBJ2-7; the D is unclear. The V and J ends lost 4 bases and 0 bases respectively, with 10 bases between them. The germline gives CDR1 SEHNR, CDR2 FQNEAQ (reference sequence). The CDR3 extends over 14 amino acids. The CDR3 is CASSSVQSSYEQYF. For the CDR3, the DNA is TGTGCCAGCAGCTCGGTCCAGAGCTCCTACGAGCAGTACTTC. Looking up the rest from reference TRBV7-9 and TRBJ2-7 gives the full variable domain: DTGVSQNPRHKITKRGQNVTFRCDPISEHNRLYWYRQTLGQGPEFLTYFQNEAQLEKSRLLSDRFSAERPKGSFSTLEIQRTEQGDSAMYLCASSSVQSSYEQYFGPGTRLTVT.

The rearrangement links TRBV11-2 to TRBJ1-3, with 7 positions matching TRBD1. The CDR3 sequence is 15 residues long. With 3 bases clipped from V and 8 bases from J, the junction kept 10 bases outside the gene matches. CDR1 is SGHAT and CDR2 is FQNNGV in the germline V gene. The DNA of the CDR3 is TGTGCCAGCAGCTTCGAAAAGACAGGGAAAGACACCATATATTTT. As protein: CASSFEKTGKDTIYF.

The gene calls are TRBV27 and TRBJ1-2; D is unresolved. The ends were cut back, 4 bases at V and 9 bases at J, with 18 bases in the middle. The CDR3 runs 14 residues. In germline, CDR1 is MNHEY, CDR2 SMNVEV (reference sequence). The CDR3 region is CASSSVTDPPSYTF. DNA of the CDR3: TGTGCCAGCAGTTCCGTGACGGACCCGCCCAGCTACACCTTC.

The chain is built from TRBV25-1 and TRBJ2-7; no reliable D call. V lost 4 bases and J lost 4, with 8 bases in between. Germline loops: CDR1 MGHDK, CDR2 SYGVNS. The CDR3 totals 12 residues. As DNA, the CDR3 is TGTGCCAGCAGTGCCCCGACATACGAGCAGTACTTC. Translating it yields CASSAPTYEQYF.

The chain is built from TRBV7-8 and TRBJ2-7, with TRBD2 identical over 7 bases. This CDR3 is built from 14 residues. Germline trimming cut 4 bases from V and 2 bases from J; bases unmatched to any gene: 5. Looked up from germline, CDR1 is SGHVS and CDR2 is FQNEAQ. The CDR3: CASSSTAGAYEQYF. The CDR3 DNA sequence: TGTGCCAGCAGCTCCACCGCGGGAGCCTACGAGCAGTACTTC.

A word on this clone: A read error may account for a junction end that differs from germline. The chain recombines TRBV29-1 with TRBJ2-1; 7 positions agree with TRBD2. The germline V gene encodes CDR1 SQVTM and CDR2 ANQGSEA. The CDR3 extends over 17 amino acids. The CDR3 spells CSVEDRGGGPGLQLLVF. The CDR3, as DNA: TGCAGCGTTGAAGATCGTGGGGGAGGGCCGGGACTACAATTATTGGTCTTC.

As regards this clone: Other DNA sequences in the sample encode the same CDR3. This chain uses TRBV7-6 with TRBJ2-7; D may correspond to TRBD1 or TRBD2 (7 bases each). The V gene lost 1 base and the J gene lost 3 bases, with 16 bases spanning the gap. Germline CDR1 is SGHVS and CDR2 is FNYEAQ. There are 16 residues in the CDR3. As DNA, the CDR3 is TGTGCCAGCAGCTTAGGCCAGGGGGGGACCAGCTACGAGCAGTACTTC. It translates to CASSLGQGGTSYEQYF. Using reference TRBV7-6 and TRBJ2-7 for the parts outside the CDR3, the full variable domain is GAGVSQSPRYKVTKRGQDVALRCDPISGHVSLYWYRQALGQGPEFLTYFNYEAQQDKSGLPNDRFSAERPEGSISTLTIQRTEQRDSAMYRCASSLGQGGTSYEQYFGPGTRLTVT.

The chain couples TRBV5-4 to TRBJ2-6, with no clear D. The CDR3 totals 12 residues. Germline V gene sequence: CDR1 SGHNT, CDR2 YYREEE (reference sequence). V was clipped by 1 base and J by 10 bases, with 6 bases between them. As DNA, the CDR3 is TGTGCCAGCAGCTTGCTGGCAAACGTCCTGACTTTC. Protein: CASSLLANVLTF.

This rearrangement joins TRBV16 to TRBJ2-7; TRBD1 or TRBD2 may be the D gene (5 bases each). The CDR3 spans 14 residues. Trimming took 4 bases from V and 0 from J, leaving 10 bases between them. Germline-derived CDR1 and CDR2 are KGHSY and FQNENV. CDR3 nucleotide sequence: TGTGCCAGCAGCCCCCGGGACGCCTCCTACGAGCAGTACTTC. As protein: CASSPRDASYEQYF. Combining the CDR3 with reference TRBV16 and TRBJ2-7 gives the whole variable domain GEEVAQTPKHLVRGEGQKAKLYCAPIKGHSYVFWYQQVLKNEFKFLISFQNENVFDETGMPKERFSAKCLPNSPCSLEIQATKLEDSAVYFCASSPRDASYEQYFGPGTRLTVT.